Sequencing of this T cell receptor beta chain was carried out in a study of cytomegalovirus exposure and HLA in healthy donors. Germline V lookup: CDR1 KGHSH, CDR2 LQKENI. CDR3 length equals 14 residues. The ends lost 3 bases at V and 2 bases at J; junction bases unmatched: 3. Use of 60 Vbeta and 13 Jbeta primers characterized the PCR. Method: immunoSEQ multiplex PCR; TCRdb's copy keeps in-frame clones and lacks some. Found here are 130,000 or so clones, roughly 86% of them singletons; the top ten hold approximately 3.2%. Input material: PBMCs. The rearrangement links TRBV18 to TRBJ2-7; 8 bases match TRBD2. This TCR came from a man aged 18 to 29 in good health and CMV-seropositive. The CDR3: CASSPSGSAYEQYF. The CDR3 DNA sequence: TGTGCCAGCTCACCCAGCGGGAGCGCCTACGAGCAGTACTTC.